Sequencing of this T cell receptor (beta chain) was carried out in a study of blood T cell repertoires in COVID-19. At the level of the study: Some COVID-19 samples were acute and others convalescent; all came from the United States, Italy and Spain. The cDNA or gDNA used as material had been derived from T cells, B-cell-depleted T cells, or PBMCs.

Looked up from germline, CDR1 is MNHNS and CDR2 is SASEGT. The V and J ends lost 3 bases and 3 bases respectively, with 11 bases between them. The CDR3 spans 14 residues. How the authors handled the data: The authors estimated nucleated cell counts from reference gene primer amplification. Clones were read by immunoSEQ multiplex PCR, and TCRdb kept only the in-frame ones, dropping some. That table supplies the V and J calls and clone size; D and trimming were determined from the DNA. The repertoire holds under 250,000 clones, with approximately 82% as singletons. The V gene is TRBV6-1, the J gene TRBJ1-1; D is unclear. Sequencing input: peripheral blood. This TCR derives from a woman between 70 and 85 years old with active or convalescent COVID-19. The CDR3, as DNA: TGTGCCAGCAGTGATGTGGGCACGTACACTGAAGCTTTCTTT. Protein: CASSDVGTYTEAFF.